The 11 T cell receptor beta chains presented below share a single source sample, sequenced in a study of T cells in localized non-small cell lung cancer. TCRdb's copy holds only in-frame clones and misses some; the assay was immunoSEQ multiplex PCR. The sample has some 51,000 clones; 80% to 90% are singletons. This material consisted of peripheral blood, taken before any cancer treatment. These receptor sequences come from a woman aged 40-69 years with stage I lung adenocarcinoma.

This chain's CDR3 is CASSPWGGNEQFF. The CDR3 DNA follows: TGTGCCAGTAGTCCTTGGGGGGGCAATGAGCAGTTCTTC. The rearrangement uses TRBV19 and TRBJ2-1; 7 positions match TRBD2. Trimming cost V 5 bases and J 6 bases; bases outside gene matches: 4. CDR1 is LNHDA, CDR2 SQIVND, per germline (reference sequence). This CDR3 spans 13 amino acids.

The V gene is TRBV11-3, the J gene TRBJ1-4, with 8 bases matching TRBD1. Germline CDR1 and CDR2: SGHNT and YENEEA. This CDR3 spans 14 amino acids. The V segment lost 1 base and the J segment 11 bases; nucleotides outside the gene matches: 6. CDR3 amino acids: CASSLAQGAGKLFF. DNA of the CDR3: TGTGCCAGCAGCTTAGCCCAGGGGGCAGGGAAACTGTTTTTT.

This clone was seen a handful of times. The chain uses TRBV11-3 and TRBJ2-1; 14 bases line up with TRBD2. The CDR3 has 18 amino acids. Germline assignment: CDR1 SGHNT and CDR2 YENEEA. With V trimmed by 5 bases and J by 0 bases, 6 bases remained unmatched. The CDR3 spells CASSRGTSGGGSYNEQFF. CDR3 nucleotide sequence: TGTGCCAGCAGCAGGGGGACTAGCGGGGGTGGCTCCTACAATGAGCAGTTCTTC.

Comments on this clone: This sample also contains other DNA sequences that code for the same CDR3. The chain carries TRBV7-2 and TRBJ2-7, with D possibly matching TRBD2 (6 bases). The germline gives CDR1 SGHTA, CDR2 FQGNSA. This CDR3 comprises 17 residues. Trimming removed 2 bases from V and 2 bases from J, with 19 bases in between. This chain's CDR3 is CASSLRSRGLKPYEQYF. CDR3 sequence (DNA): TGTGCCAGCAGCTTACGTAGTCGGGGGTTAAAACCCTACGAGCAGTACTTC.

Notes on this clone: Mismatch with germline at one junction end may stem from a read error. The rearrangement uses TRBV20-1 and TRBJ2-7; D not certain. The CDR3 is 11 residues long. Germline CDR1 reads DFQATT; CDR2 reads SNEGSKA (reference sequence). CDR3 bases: TGTAGTGGAAGATTCTCCTACGAGCAGTACTTC. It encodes CSGRFSYEQYF.

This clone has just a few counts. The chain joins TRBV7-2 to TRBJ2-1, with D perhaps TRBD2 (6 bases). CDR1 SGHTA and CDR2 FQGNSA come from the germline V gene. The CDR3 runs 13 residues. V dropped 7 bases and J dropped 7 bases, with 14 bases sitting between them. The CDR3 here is CASNRLAKNEQFF. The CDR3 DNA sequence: TGTGCCAGCAACCGGCTAGCGAAGAATGAGCAGTTCTTC. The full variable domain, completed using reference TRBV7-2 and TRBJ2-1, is GAGVSQSPSNKVTEKGKDVELRCDPISGHTALYWYRQSLGQGLEFLIYFQGNSAPDKSGLPSDRFSAERTGGSVSTLTIQRTQQEDSAVYLCASNRLAKNEQFFGPGTRLTVL.

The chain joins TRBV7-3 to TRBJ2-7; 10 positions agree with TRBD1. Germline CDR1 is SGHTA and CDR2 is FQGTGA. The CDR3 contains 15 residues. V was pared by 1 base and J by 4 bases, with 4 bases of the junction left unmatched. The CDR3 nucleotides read TGTGCCAGCAGCTTAATGTTGGGACAGGGGTACGAGCAGTACTTC. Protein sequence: CASSLMLGQGYEQYF.

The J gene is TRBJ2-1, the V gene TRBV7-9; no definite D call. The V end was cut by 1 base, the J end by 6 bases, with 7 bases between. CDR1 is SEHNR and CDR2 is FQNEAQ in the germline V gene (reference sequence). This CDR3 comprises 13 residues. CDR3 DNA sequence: TGTGCCAGCAGCTTAGGACCGGGCAATGAGCAGTTCTTC. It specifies CASSLGPGNEQFF.

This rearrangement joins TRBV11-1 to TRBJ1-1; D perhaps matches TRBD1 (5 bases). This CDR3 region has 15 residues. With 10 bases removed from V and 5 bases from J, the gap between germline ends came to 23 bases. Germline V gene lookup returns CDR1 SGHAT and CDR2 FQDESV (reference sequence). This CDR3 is CATREGPPKGTEAFF. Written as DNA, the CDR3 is TGTGCCACCAGAGAGGGACCGCCAAAGGGAACTGAAGCTTTCTTT.

The CDR3 region has the DNA TGTGCCAGCAGTTATCCGGCAGCTAACTTTTATGGCTACACCTTC. It encodes CASSYPAANFYGYTF. This chain joins TRBV6-5 and TRBJ1-2, with no clear D. The CDR3 covers 15 residues. Deletions cut 3 bases from V and 5 bases from J, with 16 bases between. In germline, CDR1 is MNHEY, CDR2 SVGAGI.

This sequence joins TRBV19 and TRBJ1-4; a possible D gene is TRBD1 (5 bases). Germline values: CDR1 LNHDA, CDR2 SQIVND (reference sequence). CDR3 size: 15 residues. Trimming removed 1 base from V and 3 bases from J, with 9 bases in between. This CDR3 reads CASSIGDRANEKLFF. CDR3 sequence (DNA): TGTGCCAGTAGTATAGGAGACAGAGCTAATGAAAAACTGTTTTTT.